These 3 T cell receptor beta chains were all obtained from the same sample, sequenced in a study of blood T cell repertoires in COVID-19. Here immunoSEQ multiplex PCR was the method, and the copy in TCRdb shows in-frame clones only, minus some. The table includes around 110,000 clones, roughly nine tenths detected once. Material for sequencing was peripheral blood. All receptors come from a human donor with active COVID-19. The donor label of this sample is uncertain.

The rearrangement joins TRBV9 to TRBJ1-3, with 8 nucleotides matching TRBD1. Per the germline V gene, CDR1 is SGDLS and CDR2 is YYNGEE. Trimming at V came to 1 base and at J to 0 bases, leaving 6 bases not matched to a gene. CDR3 length: 17 residues. In DNA form, the CDR3 reads TGTGCCAGCAGCGTAACCGGACAGGGAATCTCTGGAAACACCATATATTTT. Translated: CASSVTGQGISGNTIYF.

This sequence joins TRBV7-9 and TRBJ1-1, with 7 positions matching TRBD1. Trimming cost V 0 bases and J 7 bases; bases outside gene matches: 5. Germline V lookup: CDR1 SEHNR, CDR2 FQNEAQ (reference sequence). The CDR3 is 14 amino acids. The CDR3 DNA reads as TGTGCCAGCAGCTTAGCGCGGGCAGGGGGTGAAGCTTTCTTT. Its translation: CASSLARAGGEAFF.

The chain links TRBV13 to TRBJ2-3; the match to TRBD2 covers 10 bases. The CDR3 is 17 residues long. The V gene's germline CDR1 is PRHDT and CDR2 FYEKMQ (reference sequence). The ends lost 5 bases at V and 1 base at J; junction bases unmatched: 9. In nucleotides, the CDR3 is TGTGCCAGCAGCCCACTCGAGCGGGGGGGCCGCACAGATACGCAGTATTTT. Its protein product is CASSPLERGGRTDTQYF.